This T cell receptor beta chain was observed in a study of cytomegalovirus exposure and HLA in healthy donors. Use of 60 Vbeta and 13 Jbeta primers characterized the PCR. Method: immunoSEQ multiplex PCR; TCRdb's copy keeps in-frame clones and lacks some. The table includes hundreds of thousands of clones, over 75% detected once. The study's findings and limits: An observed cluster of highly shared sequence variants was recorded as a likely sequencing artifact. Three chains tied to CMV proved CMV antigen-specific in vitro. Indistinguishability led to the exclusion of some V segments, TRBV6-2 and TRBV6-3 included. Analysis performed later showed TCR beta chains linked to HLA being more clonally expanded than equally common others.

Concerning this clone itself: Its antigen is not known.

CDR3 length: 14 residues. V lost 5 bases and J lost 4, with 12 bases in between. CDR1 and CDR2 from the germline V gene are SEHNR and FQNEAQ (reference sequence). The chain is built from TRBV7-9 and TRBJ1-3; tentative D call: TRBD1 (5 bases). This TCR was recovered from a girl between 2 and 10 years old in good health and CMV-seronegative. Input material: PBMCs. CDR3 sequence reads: CASSQGVSGNTIYF. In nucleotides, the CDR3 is TGTGCCAGCAGCCAAGGGGTGTCGGGAAACACCATATATTTT.